The following is a T cell receptor (beta chain) sequence with its context. No antigen is known for it. Compared with germline, one end of the junction differs, possibly owing to a read error. The researchers produced TCR beta cDNA from approximately 460 ng total RNA with a constant-region primer. Libraries for TCR beta were built through three nested multiplex PCR rounds, which together made up a slightly modified ARM-PCR procedure. Use of TRBV1-TRBV30 forward primers with a C-beta reverse primer characterized the first two PCR rounds, which lasted around 10 cycles each. TCRdb reprocessed the multiplex PCR reads via MiXCR and lists one record per CDR3 protein. This table has approximately 330,000 distinct CDR3 sequences, approximately 64% appearing once. Blood RNA was derived from unsorted whole blood, and germline DNA was extracted too. Chronic HBV infection affected patients, none of whom had received treatment.

The data stem from a study of tumor-infiltrating lymphocytes in primary liver carcinoma. Study overall: Ranging in age from 30 to 69 years, the patients were men and women. The study, taken as a whole, reports: Unsorted bulk samples meant CD4+ and CD8+ repertoires went uncompared. Overlap in tumor-adjacent and tumor-blood pairs fell below that of tumor region pairs.

This CDR3 has 14 residues. Germline V lookup: CDR1 SGHNT, CDR2 YENEEA. V usage is TRBV11-3 and J usage is TRBJ2-1; the D is unclear. The material sequenced was peripheral blood. This TCR was sampled from a man between 40 and 49 years old with primary liver carcinoma and hepatitis B virus infection. In nucleotides, the CDR3 is TGTGACAGCAGCTTAGGGAACTCCTACAATGATCAGTTCTTC. This encodes CDSSLGNSYNDQFF.